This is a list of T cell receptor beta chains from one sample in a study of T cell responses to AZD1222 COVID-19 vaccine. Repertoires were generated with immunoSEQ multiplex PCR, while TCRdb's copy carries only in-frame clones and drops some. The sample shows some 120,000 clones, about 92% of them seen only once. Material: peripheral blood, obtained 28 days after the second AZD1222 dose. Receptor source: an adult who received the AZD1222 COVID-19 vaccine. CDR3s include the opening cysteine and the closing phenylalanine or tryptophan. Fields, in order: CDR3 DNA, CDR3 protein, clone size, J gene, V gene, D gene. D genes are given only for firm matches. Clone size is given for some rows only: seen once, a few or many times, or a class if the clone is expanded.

CDR3nt: TGCGCCAGCAGATTCCGGGACAGGGGCTACAATGAGCAGTTCTTC
CDR3aa: CASRFRDRGYNEQFF
abundance: few
j_gene: TRBJ2-1
v_gene: TRBV10-2
d_gene: TRBD1

CDR3nt: TGTGCCAGCAGCCAAATAGATCAGTGGTCTAATGAAAAACTGTTTTTT
CDR3aa: CASSQIDQWSNEKLFF
abundance: .
j_gene: TRBJ1-4
v_gene: TRBV3-1/TRBV3-2
d_gene: .

CDR3nt: TGTGCCAGCAGTTTACTAGGGCCCAATGAAAAACTGTTTTTT
CDR3aa: CASSLLGPNEKLFF
abundance: .
j_gene: TRBJ1-4
v_gene: TRBV28
d_gene: .

CDR3nt: TGTGCCAGCTCACCACCGAAACATCAGCCCCAGCATTTT
CDR3aa: CASSPPKHQPQHF
abundance: .
j_gene: TRBJ1-5
v_gene: TRBV18
d_gene: .

CDR3nt: TGTGCCAGCAGCTCCCCGGGACTCGACACTGAAGCTTTCTTT
CDR3aa: CASSSPGLDTEAFF
abundance: .
j_gene: TRBJ1-1
v_gene: TRBV11-2
d_gene: .

CDR3nt: TGTGCCAGCAGCCAAAGGGAGCCCCAAGAGACCCAGTACTTC
CDR3aa: CASSQREPQETQYF
abundance: .
j_gene: TRBJ2-5
v_gene: TRBV3-1/TRBV3-2
d_gene: .

CDR3nt: TGTGCCAGCAGCTCGTCTGGCCCAGAGACCCAGTACTTC
CDR3aa: CASSSSGPETQYF
abundance: .
j_gene: TRBJ2-5
v_gene: TRBV7-9
d_gene: .

CDR3nt: TGTGCCAGCAACGAAAGATCTACTGGAAACACCATATATTTT
CDR3aa: CASNERSTGNTIYF
abundance: .
j_gene: TRBJ1-3
v_gene: TRBV2
d_gene: .

CDR3nt: TGTGCCAGTACCCCGGGACAGGGTCACGAGCAGTACTTC
CDR3aa: CASTPGQGHEQYF
abundance: .
j_gene: TRBJ2-7
v_gene: TRBV19
d_gene: TRBD1

CDR3nt: TGCAGCGTTGATGAGGGGGCTGGGGCCAACGTCCTGACTTTC
CDR3aa: CSVDEGAGANVLTF
abundance: .
j_gene: TRBJ2-6
v_gene: TRBV29-1
d_gene: .

CDR3nt: TGTGCCAGCAGCCCCCCAGGGTCTCGGGGAAACACCATATATTTT
CDR3aa: CASSPPGSRGNTIYF
abundance: .
j_gene: TRBJ1-3
v_gene: TRBV28
d_gene: .

CDR3nt: TGTGCCAGCAGTATAGTAGGGGCGGCGAACACTGAAGCTTTCTTT
CDR3aa: CASSIVGAANTEAFF
abundance: .
j_gene: TRBJ1-1
v_gene: TRBV28
d_gene: .

CDR3nt: TGTGCCAGCTCGTCAAAACGGGGAAACGAAGATACGCAGTATTTT
CDR3aa: CASSSKRGNEDTQYF
abundance: .
j_gene: TRBJ2-3
v_gene: TRBV6-5
d_gene: .

CDR3nt: TGTGCCAGCAGCCAAGATATAGGGGGAGGCGAGACGTACTCCTATAATTCACCCCTCCACTTT
CDR3aa: CASSQDIGGGETYSYNSPLHF
abundance: .
j_gene: TRBJ1-6
v_gene: TRBV4-2
d_gene: .

CDR3nt: TGTGCCAGCAGCTTTGGGAAGTACCCTGGAAACACCATATATTTT
CDR3aa: CASSFGKYPGNTIYF
abundance: .
j_gene: TRBJ1-3
v_gene: TRBV11-3
d_gene: .

CDR3nt: TGTGCCAGTAATCGGGGCACTGAAGCTTTCTTT
CDR3aa: CASNRGTEAFF
abundance: .
j_gene: TRBJ1-1
v_gene: TRBV19
d_gene: .

CDR3nt: TGTGCCAGCAGAGGATGGACAGGAGATTCACCCCTCCACTTT
CDR3aa: CASRGWTGDSPLHF
abundance: .
j_gene: TRBJ1-6
v_gene: TRBV6-5
d_gene: TRBD1

CDR3nt: TGTGCCAGCAGCACAAAACAGGGAGTTGGGGAAAAACTGTTTTTT
CDR3aa: CASSTKQGVGEKLFF
abundance: .
j_gene: TRBJ1-4
v_gene: TRBV5-6
d_gene: .

CDR3nt: TGTGCCAGCAGGAGCCAGGGTCAGCCCCAGCATTTT
CDR3aa: CASRSQGQPQHF
abundance: .
j_gene: TRBJ1-5
v_gene: TRBV6-5
d_gene: .

CDR3nt: TGTGCCAGCAGTTTACTCAGCACAGATACGCAGTATTTT
CDR3aa: CASSLLSTDTQYF
abundance: medium-sized
j_gene: TRBJ2-3
v_gene: TRBV27
d_gene: .

CDR3nt: TGTGCCAGCCGGGACAACCCCACAAAAGATACGCAGTATTTT
CDR3aa: CASRDNPTKDTQYF
abundance: many
j_gene: TRBJ2-3
v_gene: TRBV19
d_gene: .

CDR3nt: TGTGCCAGCAGCACCGGGACGGACTTGGACGAGCAGTACTTC
CDR3aa: CASSTGTDLDEQYF
abundance: .
j_gene: TRBJ2-7
v_gene: TRBV6-2/TRBV6-3
d_gene: .

CDR3nt: TGTGCCACCGAGCGCGGGGCAGGGCTCACTGAAGCTTTCTTT
CDR3aa: CATERGAGLTEAFF
abundance: .
j_gene: TRBJ1-1
v_gene: TRBV28
d_gene: .

CDR3nt: TGTGCCAGCAGCTCCGTCTTTAGTGAGCAGTTCTTC
CDR3aa: CASSSVFSEQFF
abundance: .
j_gene: TRBJ2-1
v_gene: TRBV9
d_gene: .

CDR3nt: TGCGCCAGCAGCCAAGACCCTCGGGCAGGTGATCGTTCACCCCTCCACTTT
CDR3aa: CASSQDPRAGDRSPLHF
abundance: once
j_gene: TRBJ1-6
v_gene: TRBV4-1
d_gene: .

CDR3nt: TGTGCCAGCTCACCAAACAGGGACGTCGGCACTGAAGCTTTCTTT
CDR3aa: CASSPNRDVGTEAFF
abundance: .
j_gene: TRBJ1-1
v_gene: TRBV18
d_gene: .

CDR3nt: TGTGCCAGCACCCCGGACCCGGCCTACGAGCAGTACTTC
CDR3aa: CASTPDPAYEQYF
abundance: .
j_gene: TRBJ2-7
v_gene: TRBV12-3/TRBV12-4
d_gene: .

CDR3nt: TGTGCCAGCAGTTTGCGGGACCCCGGGAATAACATTCAGTACTTC
CDR3aa: CASSLRDPGNNIQYF
abundance: .
j_gene: TRBJ2-4
v_gene: TRBV27
d_gene: .

CDR3nt: TGTGCCAGCAGCTTCTCCGGGGATTCGAGCACTGAAGCTTTCTTT
CDR3aa: CASSFSGDSSTEAFF
abundance: .
j_gene: TRBJ1-1
v_gene: TRBV11-1
d_gene: .

CDR3nt: TGTGCCAGCACCCAAAACGGACGTCAGCCCCAGCATTTT
CDR3aa: CASTQNGRQPQHF
abundance: .
j_gene: TRBJ1-5
v_gene: TRBV2
d_gene: .

CDR3nt: TGTGCCAGCAGCTTAAAGGGGGGCCCGTCCTTTTTT
CDR3aa: CASSLKGGPSFF
abundance: .
j_gene: TRBJ1-4
v_gene: TRBV7-9
d_gene: .

CDR3nt: TGCGCCAGCAGCTCGGGACAGAACTTCTATGGCTACACCTTC
CDR3aa: CASSSGQNFYGYTF
abundance: .
j_gene: TRBJ1-2
v_gene: TRBV5-1
d_gene: TRBD1

CDR3nt: TGTGCCAGCAGCAAGTCGGCCGGGAAGCCAACTAATGAAAAACTGTTTTTT
CDR3aa: CASSKSAGKPTNEKLFF
abundance: .
j_gene: TRBJ1-4
v_gene: TRBV3-1/TRBV3-2
d_gene: .

CDR3nt: TGCGCCAGCAGCCAACACCCGAGGGCCGGAGGAGGAGATACGCAGTATTTT
CDR3aa: CASSQHPRAGGGDTQYF
abundance: .
j_gene: TRBJ2-3
v_gene: TRBV4-1
d_gene: .

CDR3nt: TGTGCCAGCAGCCAAGCCCGGGACAGGGGCCACCAAGAGACCCAGTACTTC
CDR3aa: CASSQARDRGHQETQYF
abundance: .
j_gene: TRBJ2-5
v_gene: TRBV5-4
d_gene: TRBD1

CDR3nt: TGTGCCATCAGCGAGGGCGGGGGGAGAACTGAAGCTTTCTTT
CDR3aa: CAISEGGGRTEAFF
abundance: .
j_gene: TRBJ1-1
v_gene: TRBV10-3
d_gene: .

CDR3nt: TGCAGTGCTAGTTCCGACTCCACAGATACGCAGTATTTT
CDR3aa: CSASSDSTDTQYF
abundance: .
j_gene: TRBJ2-3
v_gene: TRBV20-1
d_gene: .

CDR3nt: TGTGCCAGCTCATCTTTACAGGCTAGCACAGATACGCAGTATTTT
CDR3aa: CASSSLQASTDTQYF
abundance: .
j_gene: TRBJ2-3
v_gene: TRBV18
d_gene: .

CDR3nt: TGTGCCAGCAGTATTAGCAGGGATAACACTGAAGCTTTCTTT
CDR3aa: CASSISRDNTEAFF
abundance: once
j_gene: TRBJ1-1
v_gene: TRBV6-5
d_gene: .

CDR3nt: TGCGCCAGCAGCCTCGGTCTGGGCTCGTTCCGGGGGACAGATACGCAGTATTTT
CDR3aa: CASSLGLGSFRGTDTQYF
abundance: .
j_gene: TRBJ2-3
v_gene: TRBV5-1
d_gene: .

CDR3nt: TGTGCCAGCTCACCTCTAGGGGGCAGCTCCTACGAGCAGTACTTC
CDR3aa: CASSPLGGSSYEQYF
abundance: .
j_gene: TRBJ2-7
v_gene: TRBV18
d_gene: TRBD1

CDR3nt: TGCGCCAGCAGTTTCCTCCAGACAGGGCCCAAGTCGAACACCGGGGAGCTGTTTTTT
CDR3aa: CASSFLQTGPKSNTGELFF
abundance: .
j_gene: TRBJ2-2
v_gene: TRBV5-1
d_gene: TRBD1

CDR3nt: TGTGCCAGCTCACCGGTTCGAGGACTAGCGGGACAAGAGACCCAGTACTTC
CDR3aa: CASSPVRGLAGQETQYF
abundance: .
j_gene: TRBJ2-5
v_gene: TRBV18
d_gene: TRBD2

CDR3nt: TGTGCCAGCAGCTTCGGGACAGGGGTGGGAGAAAAACTGTTTTTT
CDR3aa: CASSFGTGVGEKLFF
abundance: .
j_gene: TRBJ1-4
v_gene: TRBV7-8
d_gene: TRBD1

CDR3nt: TGTGCCAGCAGCTTAATTCAAGAGACCCAGTACTTC
CDR3aa: CASSLIQETQYF
abundance: .
j_gene: TRBJ2-5
v_gene: TRBV7-2
d_gene: .

CDR3nt: TGTGCCAGCAGCCCCGGCGGTCCGCCCCAGCATTTT
CDR3aa: CASSPGGPPQHF
abundance: .
j_gene: TRBJ1-5
v_gene: TRBV11-1
d_gene: .

CDR3nt: TGTGCCAGCTCACCACTGACGGCCAAATCGCCCAATGAGCAGTTCTTC
CDR3aa: CASSPLTAKSPNEQFF
abundance: .
j_gene: TRBJ2-1
v_gene: TRBV18
d_gene: .

CDR3nt: TGTGCCAGCAGCTTACTCCGCGGGGGGACGAACACCGGGGAGCTGTTTTTT
CDR3aa: CASSLLRGGTNTGELFF
abundance: .
j_gene: TRBJ2-2
v_gene: TRBV7-9
d_gene: TRBD2

CDR3nt: TGTGCCAGCAGCGTATTGCCGGGCCCCTCCTACGAGCAGTACTTC
CDR3aa: CASSVLPGPSYEQYF
abundance: .
j_gene: TRBJ2-7
v_gene: TRBV7-2
d_gene: .

CDR3nt: TGTGCCAGCAGTTACTCCGGGTTGGGGGGCTATGGCTACACCTTC
CDR3aa: CASSYSGLGGYGYTF
abundance: .
j_gene: TRBJ1-2
v_gene: TRBV6-5
d_gene: .

CDR3nt: TGTGCCAGTAGTATAGTCCTGACCGAGGTGAGCAATCAGCCCCAGCATTTT
CDR3aa: CASSIVLTEVSNQPQHF
abundance: once
j_gene: TRBJ1-5
v_gene: TRBV19
d_gene: .

CDR3nt: TGTGCCAGCAGCTCGGGAATCTACGAGCAGTACTTC
CDR3aa: CASSSGIYEQYF
abundance: .
j_gene: TRBJ2-7
v_gene: TRBV7-9
d_gene: .

CDR3nt: TGCGCCAGCAGATCGGTGGCGGGAAGCAATCAGCCCCAGCATTTT
CDR3aa: CASRSVAGSNQPQHF
abundance: .
j_gene: TRBJ1-5
v_gene: TRBV5-1
d_gene: .

CDR3nt: TGTGCCAGCTGTAGTTTGGGGGGAAGCAATCAGCCCCAGCATTTT
CDR3aa: CASCSLGGSNQPQHF
abundance: .
j_gene: TRBJ1-5
v_gene: TRBV27
d_gene: .

CDR3nt: TGTGCCAGCAGTTTACTAGCGGGGGGGCCGGGCACCGGGGAGCTGTTTTTT
CDR3aa: CASSLLAGGPGTGELFF
abundance: .
j_gene: TRBJ2-2
v_gene: TRBV27
d_gene: TRBD2

CDR3nt: TGTGCCAGCAGCCCCGTAACAGGGTTAATCAACGAGCAGTACTTC
CDR3aa: CASSPVTGLINEQYF
abundance: .
j_gene: TRBJ2-7
v_gene: TRBV7-2
d_gene: .

CDR3nt: TGTGCCAGCAGCTTAATAGCGGGAGACACAGATACGCAGTATTTT
CDR3aa: CASSLIAGDTDTQYF
abundance: .
j_gene: TRBJ2-3
v_gene: TRBV7-9
d_gene: TRBD2